Here is one T cell receptor (beta chain) with its context. The antigen remains unidentified. Clones were sequenced by immunoSEQ multiplex PCR, and TCRdb holds only the in-frame ones, with some missing. The data contain about 94,000 clones, 93% of them singletons. The source of the sample is a study of Tregs in tolerant kidney transplant recipients. Findings of the study overall: Nucleotide sequences could not be compared across some patients' samples due to primer changes. Few patients were studied, so findings need validation in larger groups.

With V trimmed by 5 bases and J by 0 bases, 14 bases remained unmatched. Germline assignment: CDR1 SQVTM and CDR2 ANQGSEA. The CDR3 extends over 17 amino acids. The rearrangement links TRBV29-1 to TRBJ2-3; 7 nucleotides align to TRBD1. This clonotype was sampled from a human donor who received a combined kidney and bone marrow transplant. Source: CD4+ T cells from blood, taken before the transplant. The DNA for the CDR3 is TGCAGCGTTACAACCCCCGGGACAGTCGGTAGCACAGATACGCAGTATTTT. This codes for CSVTTPGTVGSTDTQYF.